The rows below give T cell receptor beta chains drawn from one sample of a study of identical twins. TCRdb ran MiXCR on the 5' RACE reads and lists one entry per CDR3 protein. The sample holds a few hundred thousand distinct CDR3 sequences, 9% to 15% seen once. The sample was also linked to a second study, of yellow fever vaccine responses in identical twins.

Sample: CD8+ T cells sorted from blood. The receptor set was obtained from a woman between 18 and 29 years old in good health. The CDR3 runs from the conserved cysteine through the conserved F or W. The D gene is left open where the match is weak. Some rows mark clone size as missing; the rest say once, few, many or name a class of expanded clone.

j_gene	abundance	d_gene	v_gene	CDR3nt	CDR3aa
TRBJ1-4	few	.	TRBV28	TGTGCCACCACACACGGCAGCCCCAATGAAAAACTGTTTTTT	CATTHGSPNEKLFF
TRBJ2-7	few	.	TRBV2	TGTGCCAGCACCCCTTTGCGATCCCACGAGCAGTACTTC	CASTPLRSHEQYF
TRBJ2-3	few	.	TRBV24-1	TGTGCCACCAGTGATTTGCGGGGAAATCCGGATACGCAGTATTTT	CATSDLRGNPDTQYF
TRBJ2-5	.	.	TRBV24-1	TGTGCCACCAGTGCCTACAGGGGCGGGAGAGAGACCCAGTACTTC	CATSAYRGGRETQYF
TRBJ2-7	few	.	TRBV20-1	TGCAGTGCTAGAGATCTAGGCAAGGACCCCTACGAGCAGTACTTC	CSARDLGKDPYEQYF
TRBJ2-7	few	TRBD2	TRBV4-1	TGCGCCAGCAGCCACAATAGCGGGAGCGGAGCCTACGAGCAGTACTTC	CASSHNSGSGAYEQYF
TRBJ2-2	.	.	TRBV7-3	TGTGCCAGCAGCCCCCAGGGAAACGGGGAGCTGTTTTTT	CASSPQGNGELFF
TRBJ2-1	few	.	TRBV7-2	TGTGCCAGCAGCCCCGGTGGAGGGGGGGCCGCCAATGAGCAGTTCTTC	CASSPGGGGAANEQFF
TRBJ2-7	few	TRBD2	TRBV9	TGTGCCAGCAGCGTAGCTAGCGGGAGCGGAAACGAGCAGTACTTC	CASSVASGSGNEQYF
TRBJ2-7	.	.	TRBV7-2	TGTGCCAGCAGCTTCCCACGGGGGTACGAGCAGTACTTC	CASSFPRGYEQYF
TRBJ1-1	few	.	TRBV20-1	TGCAGTGCTAGAGATTTGGGGGTGAACACTGAAGCTTTCTTT	CSARDLGVNTEAFF
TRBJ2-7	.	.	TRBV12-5	TGTGCTAGTGGCCGTGAGTGGTCCGACGAGCAGTACTTC	CASGREWSDEQYF
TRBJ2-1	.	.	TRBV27	TGTGCCAGCAGTGACCGAGGGAGTGAGCAGTTCTTC	CASSDRGSEQFF